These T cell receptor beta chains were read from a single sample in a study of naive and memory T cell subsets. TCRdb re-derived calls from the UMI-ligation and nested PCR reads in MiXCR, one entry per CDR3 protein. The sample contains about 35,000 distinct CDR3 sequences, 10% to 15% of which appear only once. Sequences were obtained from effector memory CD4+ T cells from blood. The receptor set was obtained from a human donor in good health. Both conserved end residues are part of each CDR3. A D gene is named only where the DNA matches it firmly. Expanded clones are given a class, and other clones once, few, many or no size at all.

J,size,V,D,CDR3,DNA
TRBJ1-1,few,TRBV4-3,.,CASSQEIQGSAFF,TGCGCCAGCAGCCAAGAAATACAGGGCTCAGCTTTCTTT
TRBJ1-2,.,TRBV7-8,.,CASSSREGNYGYTF,TGTGCCAGCAGCTCGAGGGAGGGTAACTATGGCTACACCTTC
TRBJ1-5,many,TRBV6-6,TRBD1,CASRPTGGGNQPQHF,TGTGCCAGCAGGCCGACAGGGGGAGGCAATCAGCCCCAGCATTTT
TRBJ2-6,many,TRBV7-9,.,CASSHTRGEGTNVLTF,TGTGCCAGCAGCCACACCCGCGGTGAGGGGACCAACGTCCTGACTTTC
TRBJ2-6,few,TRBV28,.,CASSIQGSGANVLTF,TGTGCCAGCTCGATTCAGGGTTCTGGGGCCAACGTCCTGACTTTC
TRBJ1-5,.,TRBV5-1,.,CASSLVAGSNQPQHF,TGCGCCAGCAGCTTGGTTGCCGGTTCCAATCAGCCCCAGCATTTT
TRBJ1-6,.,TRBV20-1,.,CSATMGQSNSPLHF,TGCAGTGCTACAATGGGGCAGTCCAATTCACCCCTCCACTTT
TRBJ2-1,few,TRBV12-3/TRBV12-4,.,CASRPLGGDEQFF,TGTGCCAGCAGACCACTTGGGGGCGATGAGCAGTTCTTC
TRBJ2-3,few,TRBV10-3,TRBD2,CAISDLTSGSRDTQYF,TGTGCCATCAGTGACTTGACTAGCGGGAGTAGAGATACGCAGTATTTT
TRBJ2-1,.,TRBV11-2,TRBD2,CASSPRLAGVNEQFF,TGTGCCAGCAGCCCCAGACTAGCGGGAGTCAATGAGCAGTTCTTC
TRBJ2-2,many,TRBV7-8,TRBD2,CASSQGTSGRRGTGELFF,TGTGCCAGCAGCCAGGGGACTAGCGGGAGGCGCGGCACCGGGGAGCTGTTTTTT
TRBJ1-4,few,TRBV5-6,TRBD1,CASSLRQGAEKLFF,TGTGCCAGCAGCTTGAGACAGGGTGCTGAAAAACTGTTTTTT
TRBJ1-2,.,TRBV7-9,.,CASSQGRGSNYGYTF,TGTGCCAGCAGCCAAGGGAGGGGGTCTAACTATGGCTACACCTTC
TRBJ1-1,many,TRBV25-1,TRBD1,CASSEYLGQRAFF,TGTGCCAGCAGTGAATATTTGGGACAGAGGGCTTTCTTT
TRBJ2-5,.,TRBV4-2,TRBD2,CASSRGTSGSEGQETQYF,TGTGCCAGCAGCCGGGGGACTAGCGGGAGCGAGGGGCAAGAGACCCAGTACTTC
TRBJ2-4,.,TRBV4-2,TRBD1,CASSGTDKNIQYF,TGTGCCAGCAGCGGGACAGACAAAAACATTCAGTACTTC